This passage covers 11 T cell receptor beta chains from one sample sequenced in a study of graft-versus-host responses after intestinal transplantation. Produced via immunoSEQ multiplex PCR; TCRdb's table is partial and in-frame only. Among over 20,000 clones listed, under 45% were seen once. Sample: alloreactive CD4+ T cells from a mixed lymphocyte reaction culture, taken before intestinal transplant. Subset of the sample: CFSE-low proliferating T cells sorted from roughly six-day pre-transplant mixed lymphocyte reaction (GvH or HvG direction). The receptors here all came from a human patient who received an intestinal transplant.

The table lists this clone with a few counts. One end of the junction varies from germline; a read error may be responsible. The V and J genes are TRBV4-2 and TRBJ1-2; 7 bases map to TRBD1. This CDR3 has 15 residues. Per germline, CDR1 LGHNA and CDR2 YNFKEQ. CDR3 in amino acids: CASSKEVRGTDGYTF. The CDR3 DNA follows: TGTGCCAGCAGCAAAGAAGTTCGTGGGACAGATGGCTACACCTTC.

This clone was counted once. V and J are TRBV30 and TRBJ2-2; 9 positions agree with TRBD1. Germline V gene sequence: CDR1 GTSNPN, CDR2 SVGIG (reference sequence). This CDR3 has 13 amino acids. The V gene end was trimmed by 8 bases and the J gene end by 4 bases; junction bases not matched to a gene: 5. CDR3 protein: CAVDRGGTGELFF. The CDR3 region has the DNA TGTGCCGTTGACAGGGGGGGCACCGGGGAGCTGTTTTTT.

This chain links TRBV2 with TRBJ1-2, with D perhaps matching TRBD1 (6 bases). The CDR3 runs 13 residues. Trimming took off 10 bases at V and 4 bases at J, with 16 bases between the two ends. Germline CDR1 reads SNHLY; CDR2 reads FYNNEI. CDR3 amino acids: CANRRGASYGYTF. In DNA, the CDR3 is TGTGCCAACCGCCGGGGGGCATCCTATGGCTACACCTTC.

The chain carries TRBV29-1 and TRBJ1-2; D is perhaps TRBD1 (5 bases). V was pared by 6 bases and J by 4 bases, with 12 bases between. Germline CDR1 reads SQVTM; CDR2 reads ANQGSEA. The CDR3 is 12 amino acids. CDR3 residues: CSVWGVGYGYTF. Here the CDR3 DNA reads TGCAGCGTCTGGGGCGTGGGCTATGGCTACACCTTC.

The J gene is TRBJ2-1, the V gene TRBV7-6; 15 nucleotides align to TRBD2. Germline V gene data show CDR1 as SGHVS and CDR2 as FNYEAQ. Trimming removed 5 bases from V and 4 bases from J; junction bases left unmatched: 6. CDR3 length equals 17 residues. CDR3 loop: CASSPGTSGGIYNEQFF. The CDR3 DNA follows: TGTGCCAGCAGCCCAGGGACTAGCGGGGGGATTTACAATGAGCAGTTCTTC.

The chain couples TRBV19 to TRBJ2-1; TRBD2 matches 8 bases. After removal of 3 bases from V and 5 bases from J, the junction contained 6 bases not matched to a gene. Germline CDR1 and CDR2: LNHDA and SQIVND (reference sequence). The CDR3 runs to 15 residues. The CDR3 spells CASSIRVLADNEQFF. CDR3 nucleotides: TGTGCCAGTAGTATCCGGGTACTAGCGGACAATGAGCAGTTCTTC.

The gene calls are TRBV5-6 and TRBJ1-2; D not resolved. Germline V gives CDR1 SGHDT, CDR2 YYEEEE. The CDR3 loop spans 12 amino acids. V was trimmed by 4 bases and J by 5 bases, leaving 9 bases between them. As DNA, the CDR3 is TGTGCCAGCAGCCCTGGAGGGTATGGCTACACCTTC. Translating it yields CASSPGGYGYTF.

The V call is TRBV7-2, the J call TRBJ1-6; TRBD1 is a possible D gene (6 bases). Germline lookup yields CDR1 SGHTA and CDR2 FQGNSA. There are 17 residues in the CDR3. Trimming took 5 bases from V and 6 from J, leaving 20 bases between them. The CDR3 spells CASSLMLGAMGNSPLHF. The CDR3 DNA reads as TGTGCCAGCAGCCTTATGCTGGGGGCAATGGGTAATTCACCCCTCCACTTT.

CDR3: CASSYLGGYNEQFF. For the CDR3, the DNA is TGTGCCAGCAGTTATTTGGGAGGATACAATGAGCAGTTCTTC. The rearrangement joins TRBV6-5 to TRBJ2-1, with D possibly matching TRBD2 (6 bases). V was pared by 3 bases and J by 4 bases, with 10 bases between. Germline V lookup: CDR1 MNHEY, CDR2 SVGAGI. This CDR3 is 14 amino acids long.

J is TRBJ2-1 and V is TRBV4-2, with TRBD2 matching over 11 bases. This CDR3 region has 17 residues. In germline, CDR1 is LGHNA, CDR2 YNFKEQ. The trim removed 3 bases at V and 4 bases at J, leaving 8 bases unmatched. CDR3 amino acids: CASSHPTSGKDYNEQFF. The DNA of the CDR3 is TGTGCCAGCAGCCACCCGACTAGCGGGAAGGATTACAATGAGCAGTTCTTC.

The rearrangement uses TRBV7-6 and TRBJ1-6; D call uncertain. V was clipped by 1 base and J by 8 bases, with 15 bases between them. CDR1 is SGHVS and CDR2 is FNYEAQ in the germline V gene. The CDR3 runs 16 residues. The CDR3 is CASSLVGRGGDSPLHF. CDR3 sequence (DNA): TGTGCCAGCAGCTTAGTCGGTCGGGGTGGTGATTCACCCCTCCACTTT.